This entry lists 19 T cell receptor beta chains sequenced from one sample in a study of blood T cell repertoires in COVID-19. TCRdb keeps only in-frame clones here, not all; method: immunoSEQ multiplex PCR. The repertoire holds about 150,000 clones, about 85% seen once, with roughly 4% in the top ten. Sequencing used PBMCs or T cells enriched from blood (not recorded which). The source is a woman aged 40 to 50 who had been exposed to COVID-19.

The chain carries TRBV19 and TRBJ2-1; 7 bases map to TRBD2. The CDR3 runs to 11 residues. Germline lookup yields CDR1 LNHDA and CDR2 SQIVND (reference sequence). After removal of 9 bases from V and 8 bases from J, the junction contained 4 bases not matched to a gene. The CDR3 DNA sequence: TGTGCCAGCCGACTAGCTTATGAGCAGTTCTTC. It is translated as CASRLAYEQFF.

The CDR3 DNA reads as TGTGCCAGCAGCTTAGAATGGGCAGGGCTGGGGACTGAAGCTTTCTTT. Protein product: CASSLEWAGLGTEAFF. The rearrangement joins TRBV11-2 to TRBJ1-1; possibly TRBD1 for D (5 bases). Between the trimmed V and J ends, which lost 0 bases and 5 bases, there was a span of 16 bases. CDR1 is SGHAT, CDR2 FQNNGV, per germline. The CDR3 totals 16 residues.

The CDR3: CASSKQGGGAPDTQYF. In DNA form, the CDR3 reads TGTGCCAGCAGCAAACAGGGCGGCGGGGCGCCGGATACGCAGTATTTT. This chain uses TRBV21-1 with TRBJ2-3; no check of the table's D call, TRBD2, against the DNA was made. TRBV21-1 is reported as a pseudogene. CDR3 length: 16 amino acids.

This clone appeared once. The J gene is TRBJ1-3, the V gene TRBV6-5; 8 bases align to TRBD1. Germline CDR1 and CDR2: MNHEY and SVGAGI. V trimming: 6 bases; J trimming: 1 base; junction bases outside the gene matches: 2. The CDR3 length is 14 residues. CDR3 DNA: TGTGCCAGCAGAAGACAGGGGTCTGGAAACACCATATATTTT. Translating it yields CASRRQGSGNTIYF.

The J gene is TRBJ2-7, the V gene TRBV18; 10 nucleotides agree with TRBD1. CDR1 is KGHSH, CDR2 LQKENI, per germline. V was pared by 2 bases and J by 7 bases, with 5 bases of the junction left unmatched. The CDR3 runs 14 residues. CDR3 nucleotides: TGTGCCAGCTCACCAGGACAGGGGGGTAGTGAGCAGTACTTC. As protein: CASSPGQGGSEQYF. The whole variable domain, filled in from reference TRBV18 and TRBJ2-7, reads NAGVMQNPRHLVRRRGQEARLRCSPMKGHSHVYWYRQLPEEGLKFMVYLQKENIIDESGMPKERFSAEFPKEGPSILRIQQVVRGDSAAYFCASSPGQGGSEQYFGPGTRLTVT.

This clone was counted a single time. This sequence joins TRBV2 and TRBJ1-2; TRBD1 agrees at 7 bases. This CDR3 comprises 13 residues. Germline V gene sequence: CDR1 SNHLY, CDR2 FYNNEI. The ends lost 3 bases at V and 2 bases at J; junction bases unmatched: 0. The chain's CDR3 is CASSEGQNYGYTF. CDR3 nucleotide sequence: TGTGCCAGCAGTGAGGGACAGAACTATGGCTACACCTTC.

The genes are TRBV5-1 and TRBJ2-3; D is perhaps TRBD1 (6 bases). The CDR3 totals 12 residues. Germline assignment: CDR1 SGHRS and CDR2 YFSETQ. Between the trimmed V and J ends, which lost 9 bases and 6 bases, there was a span of 14 bases. For the CDR3, the DNA is TGCGCCACCGGGCCAGGGGCCGATACGCAGTATTTT. It codes for CATGPGADTQYF.

The rearrangement uses TRBV9 and TRBJ1-2, with unresolved D. The V end was cut by 5 bases, the J end by 4 bases, with 6 bases between. Germline assignment: CDR1 SGDLS and CDR2 YYNGEE. This CDR3 contains 11 residues. DNA for the CDR3: TGTGCCAGCAGTGGAGGCTATGGCTACACCTTC. Protein: CASSGGYGYTF.

The chain employs TRBV27 and TRBJ2-1; a weak D match, TRBD1 (5 bases). The CDR3 has 13 residues. Germline V CDR1 and CDR2: MNHEY, SMNVEV (reference sequence). V gave up 4 bases and J gave up 8 bases, with 12 bases separating them. CDR3 in DNA: TGTGCCAGCAGTTCGACTGGGGCCTATGAGCAGTTCTTC. This codes for CASSSTGAYEQFF.

CDR3 DNA sequence: TGTGCCAGCAGTTCCCCCGGGACAGGGGGCAATGGCTACACCTTC. Translation gives CASSSPGTGGNGYTF. V and J are TRBV6-6 and TRBJ1-2, with TRBD1 matching over 12 bases. V was clipped by 4 bases and J by 6 bases; unmatched bases: 6. Germline CDR1 reads MNHNY; CDR2 reads SVGAGI (reference sequence). This CDR3 is built from 15 residues.

The chain joins TRBV18 to TRBJ1-5; no definite D call. CDR3 size: 15 residues. V was shortened by 2 bases and J by 1 base, with 9 bases between the two germline ends. Germline V gives CDR1 KGHSH, CDR2 LQKENI. This CDR3 is CASSPKGGSNQPQHF. CDR3 bases: TGTGCCAGCTCACCAAAGGGAGGGAGCAATCAGCCCCAGCATTTT.

V usage is TRBV6-2 or TRBV6-3 and J usage is TRBJ2-7, with 8 bases lining up with TRBD1. Germline loops: CDR1 MNHEY, CDR2 SVGEGT. CDR3 length equals 15 residues. Germline trimming cut 0 bases from V and 9 bases from J; bases unmatched to any gene: 10. The CDR3 region is CASSYSMGQAYWQYF. CDR3 nucleotides: TGTGCCAGCAGTTACTCCATGGGACAGGCATATTGGCAGTACTTC.

The chain couples TRBV7-6 to TRBJ2-3, with 9 bases lining up with TRBD2. The length of the CDR3 is 16 residues. V shed 1 base and J 2 bases; nucleotides not matched to a gene: 4. CDR1 is SGHVS, CDR2 FNYEAQ, per germline. The CDR3 DNA sequence: TGTGCCAGCAGCTTAGGGCTAGCGGGAATCACAGATACGCAGTATTTT. Its protein product is CASSLGLAGITDTQYF.

V usage is TRBV28 and J usage is TRBJ1-6; TRBD1 matches at 9 bases. The CDR3 runs to 12 residues. J gave up 7 bases and V 10 bases, and 2 bases lay outside the gene matches. Germline V gene lookup returns CDR1 MDHEN and CDR2 SYDVKM. CDR3 amino acids: CANGQGNSPLHF. The CDR3 coding sequence is TGTGCCAACGGACAGGGGAATTCACCCCTCCACTTT.

The chain uses TRBV7-9 and TRBJ2-2; 7 bases are shared with TRBD1. The germline gives CDR1 SEHNR, CDR2 FQNEAQ (reference sequence). The CDR3 runs 15 residues. J lost 4 bases, V lost 5 bases, and 7 bases had no gene match. Here the CDR3 reads CASSPTGVSTGELFF. The CDR3 DNA is TGTGCCAGCAGCCCCACAGGGGTGAGCACCGGGGAGCTGTTTTTT.

The chain joins TRBV5-1 to TRBJ2-7; D is unclear. Germline V CDR1 and CDR2: SGHRS, YFSETQ. The CDR3 is 12 amino acids. V was trimmed by 0 bases and J by 5 bases, leaving 6 bases between them. For the CDR3, the DNA is TGCGCCAGCAGCTTGGCAGGTCACGAGCAGTACTTC. Translating it yields CASSLAGHEQYF.

The V and J genes are TRBV9 and TRBJ1-1, with D perhaps TRBD1 (6 bases). CDR1 is SGDLS, CDR2 YYNGEE, per germline. The length of the CDR3 is 17 residues. V dropped 7 bases and J dropped 1 base, with 23 bases sitting between them. DNA of the CDR3: TGTGCCAGCCTCCTCAGCTGGGACACCCTTAGGAACACTGAAGCTTTCTTT. It codes for CASLLSWDTLRNTEAFF.

As concerns this clone: Other DNA sequences in this specimen translate into the identical CDR3. The chain has TRBV18 and TRBJ1-5; the match to TRBD1 covers 7 bases. The J segment lost 5 bases and the V segment lost 3 bases, leaving 1 base of the junction unmatched. Germline V gene sequence: CDR1 KGHSH, CDR2 LQKENI. This CDR3 contains 13 residues. CDR3 sequence: CASSPDRDQPQHF. The DNA for the CDR3 is TGTGCCAGCTCACCCGACAGGGATCAGCCCCAGCATTTT. The variable domain in full, completed from reference TRBV18 and TRBJ1-5, reads NAGVMQNPRHLVRRRGQEARLRCSPMKGHSHVYWYRQLPEEGLKFMVYLQKENIIDESGMPKERFSAEFPKEGPSILRIQQVVRGDSAAYFCASSPDRDQPQHFGDGTRLSIL.

The V and J genes are TRBV5-1 and TRBJ1-2; D is unclear. Trimming took 2 bases from V and 1 from J, leaving 18 bases between them. Germline V gene data show CDR1 as SGHRS and CDR2 as YFSETQ. The length of the CDR3 is 17 residues. The CDR3 is CASSFSDSRALNYGYTF. CDR3 bases: TGCGCCAGCAGCTTCTCAGACTCGCGAGCCCTTAACTATGGCTACACCTTC.